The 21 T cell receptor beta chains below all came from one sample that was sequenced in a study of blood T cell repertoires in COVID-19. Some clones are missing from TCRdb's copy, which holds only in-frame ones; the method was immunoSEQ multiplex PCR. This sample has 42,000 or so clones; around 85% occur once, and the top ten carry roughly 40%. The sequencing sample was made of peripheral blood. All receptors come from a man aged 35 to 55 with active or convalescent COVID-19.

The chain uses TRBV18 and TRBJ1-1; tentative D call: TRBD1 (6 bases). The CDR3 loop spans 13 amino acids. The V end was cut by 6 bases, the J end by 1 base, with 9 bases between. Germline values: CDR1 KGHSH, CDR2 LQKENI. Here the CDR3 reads CASSVQGNTEAFF. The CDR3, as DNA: TGTGCCAGCTCCGTACAGGGGAACACTGAAGCTTTCTTT.

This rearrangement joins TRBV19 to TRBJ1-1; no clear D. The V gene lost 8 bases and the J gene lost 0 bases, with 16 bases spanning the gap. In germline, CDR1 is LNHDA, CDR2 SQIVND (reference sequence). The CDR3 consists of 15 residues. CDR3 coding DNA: TGTGCCAGTCAGGAGGCAGTTCGGGTGAACACTGAAGCTTTCTTT. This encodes CASQEAVRVNTEAFF.

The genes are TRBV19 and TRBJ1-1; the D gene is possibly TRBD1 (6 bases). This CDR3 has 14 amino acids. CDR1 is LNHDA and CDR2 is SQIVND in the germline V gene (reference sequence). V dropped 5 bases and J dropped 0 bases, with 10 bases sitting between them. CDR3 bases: TGTGCCAGTAGTGAACAGGGCCTGAACACTGAAGCTTTCTTT. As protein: CASSEQGLNTEAFF.

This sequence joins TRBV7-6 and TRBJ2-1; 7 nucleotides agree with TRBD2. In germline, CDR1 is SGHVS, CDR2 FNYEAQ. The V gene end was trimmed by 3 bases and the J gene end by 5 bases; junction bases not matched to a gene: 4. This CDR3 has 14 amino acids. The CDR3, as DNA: TGTGCCAGCAGCTTGGGGGACTACCACAATGAGCAGTTCTTC. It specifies CASSLGDYHNEQFF.

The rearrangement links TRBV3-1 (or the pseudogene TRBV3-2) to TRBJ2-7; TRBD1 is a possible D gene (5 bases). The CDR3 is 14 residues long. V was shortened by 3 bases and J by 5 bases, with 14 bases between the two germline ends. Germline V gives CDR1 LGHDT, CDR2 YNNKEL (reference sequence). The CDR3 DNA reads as TGTGCCAGCAGCCATTCGGGCAGGGTCAACGAGCAGTACTTC. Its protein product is CASSHSGRVNEQYF.

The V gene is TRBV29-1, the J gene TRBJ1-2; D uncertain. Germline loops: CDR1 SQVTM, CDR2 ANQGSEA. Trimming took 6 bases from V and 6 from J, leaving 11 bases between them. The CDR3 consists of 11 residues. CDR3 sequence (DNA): TGCAGCGTACAGTACCACGATGGCTACACCTTC. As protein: CSVQYHDGYTF. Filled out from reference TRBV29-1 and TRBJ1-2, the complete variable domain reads SAVISQKPSRDICQRGTSLTIQCQVDSQVTMMFWYRQQPGQSLTLIATANQGSEATYESGFVIDKFPISRPNLTFSTLTVSNMSPEDSSIYLCSVQYHDGYTFGSGTRLTVV.

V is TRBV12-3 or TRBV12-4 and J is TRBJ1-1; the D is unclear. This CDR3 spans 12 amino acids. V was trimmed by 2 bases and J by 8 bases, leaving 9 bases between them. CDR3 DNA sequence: TGTGCCAGCAGTTTAAGCATCCTGGAAGCTTTCTTT. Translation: CASSLSILEAFF.

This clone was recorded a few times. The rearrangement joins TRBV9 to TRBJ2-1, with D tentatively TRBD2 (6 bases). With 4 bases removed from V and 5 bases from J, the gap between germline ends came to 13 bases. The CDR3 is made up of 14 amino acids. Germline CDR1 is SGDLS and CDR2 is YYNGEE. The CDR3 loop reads CASSIRTKHNEQFF. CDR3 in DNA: TGTGCCAGCAGCATCAGGACTAAACACAATGAGCAGTTCTTC.

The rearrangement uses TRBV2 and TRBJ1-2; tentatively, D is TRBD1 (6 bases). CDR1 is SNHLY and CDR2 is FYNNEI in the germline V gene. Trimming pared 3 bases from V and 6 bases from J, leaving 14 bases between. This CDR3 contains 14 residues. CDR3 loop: CASSEELGANGYTF. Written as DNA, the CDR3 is TGTGCCAGCAGTGAGGAACTGGGGGCGAATGGCTACACCTTC.

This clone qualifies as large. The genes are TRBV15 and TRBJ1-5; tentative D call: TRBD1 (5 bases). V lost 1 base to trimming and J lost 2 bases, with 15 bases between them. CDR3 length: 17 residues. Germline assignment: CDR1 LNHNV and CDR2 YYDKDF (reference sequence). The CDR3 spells CATSRVQGAGRNQPQHF. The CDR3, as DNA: TGTGCCACCAGCAGAGTTCAGGGCGCAGGTCGCAATCAGCCCCAGCATTTT.

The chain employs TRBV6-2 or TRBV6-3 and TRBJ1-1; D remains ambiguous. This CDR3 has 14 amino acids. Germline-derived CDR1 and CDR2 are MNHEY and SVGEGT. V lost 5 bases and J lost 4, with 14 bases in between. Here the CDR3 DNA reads TGTGCCAGCAGTCCCGGGATAATGGGCACTGAAGCTTTCTTT. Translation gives CASSPGIMGTEAFF.

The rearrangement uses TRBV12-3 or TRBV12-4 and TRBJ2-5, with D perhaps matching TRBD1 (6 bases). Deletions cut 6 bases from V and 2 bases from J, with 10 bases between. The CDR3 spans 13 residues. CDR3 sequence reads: CASSKGQQETQYF. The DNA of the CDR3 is TGTGCCAGCAGCAAAGGACAGCAAGAGACCCAGTACTTC.

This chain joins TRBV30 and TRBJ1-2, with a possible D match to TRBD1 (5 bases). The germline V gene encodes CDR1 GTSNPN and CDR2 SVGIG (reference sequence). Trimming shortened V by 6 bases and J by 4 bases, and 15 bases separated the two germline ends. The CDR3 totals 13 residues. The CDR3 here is CACSTGNLYGYTF. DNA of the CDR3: TGTGCCTGCTCCACAGGAAACCTCTATGGCTACACCTTC. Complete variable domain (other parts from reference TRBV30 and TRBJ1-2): SQTIHQWPATLVQPVGSPLSLECTVEGTSNPNLYWYRQAAGRGLQLLFYSVGIGQISSEVPQNLSASRPQDRQFILSSKKLLLSDSGFYLCACSTGNLYGYTFGSGTRLTVV.

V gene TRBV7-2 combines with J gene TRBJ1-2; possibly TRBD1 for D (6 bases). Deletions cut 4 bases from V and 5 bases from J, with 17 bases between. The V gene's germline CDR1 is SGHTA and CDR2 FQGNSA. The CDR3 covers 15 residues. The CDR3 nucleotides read TGTGCCAGCAGCTCCCAGGGGCAGGGAGAGTATGGCTACACCTTC. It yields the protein CASSSQGQGEYGYTF. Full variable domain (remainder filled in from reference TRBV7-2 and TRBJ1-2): GAGVSQSPSNKVTEKGKDVELRCDPISGHTALYWYRQSLGQGLEFLIYFQGNSAPDKSGLPSDRFSAERTGGSVSTLTIQRTQQEDSAVYLCASSSQGQGEYGYTFGSGTRLTVV.

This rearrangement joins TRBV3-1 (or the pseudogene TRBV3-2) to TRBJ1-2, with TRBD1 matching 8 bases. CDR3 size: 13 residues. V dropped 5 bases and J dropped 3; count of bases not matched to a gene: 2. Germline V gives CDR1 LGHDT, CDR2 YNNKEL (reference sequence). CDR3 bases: TGTGCCAGCAGCGAGACAGGGGACTATGGCTACACCTTC. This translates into CASSETGDYGYTF.

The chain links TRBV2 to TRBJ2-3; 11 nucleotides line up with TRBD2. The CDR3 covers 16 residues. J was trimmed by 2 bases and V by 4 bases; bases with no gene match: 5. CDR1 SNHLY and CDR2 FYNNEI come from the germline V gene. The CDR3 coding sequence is TGTGCCAGCAGTGGGACTAGCGGGTCGTACACAGATACGCAGTATTTT. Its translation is CASSGTSGSYTDTQYF.

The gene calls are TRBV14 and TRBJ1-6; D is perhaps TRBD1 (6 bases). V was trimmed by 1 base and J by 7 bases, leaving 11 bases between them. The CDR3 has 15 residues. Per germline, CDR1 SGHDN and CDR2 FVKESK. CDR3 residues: CASSQVGRGNSPLHF. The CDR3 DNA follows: TGTGCCAGCAGCCAAGTTGGCAGGGGAAATTCACCCCTCCACTTT.

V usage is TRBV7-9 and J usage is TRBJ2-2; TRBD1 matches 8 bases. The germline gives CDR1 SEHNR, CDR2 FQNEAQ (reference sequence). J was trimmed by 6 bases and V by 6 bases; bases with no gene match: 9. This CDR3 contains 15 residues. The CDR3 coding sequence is TGTGCCAGCAGGGCGGACAGGGAGCTATCCGGGGAGCTGTTTTTT. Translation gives CASRADRELSGELFF.

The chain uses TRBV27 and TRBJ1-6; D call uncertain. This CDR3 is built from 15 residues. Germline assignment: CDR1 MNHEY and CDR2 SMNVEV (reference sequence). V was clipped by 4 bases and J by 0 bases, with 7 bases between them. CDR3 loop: CASSSRSSYNSPLHF. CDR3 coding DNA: TGTGCCAGCAGTTCCCGGAGCTCCTATAATTCACCCCTCCACTTT.

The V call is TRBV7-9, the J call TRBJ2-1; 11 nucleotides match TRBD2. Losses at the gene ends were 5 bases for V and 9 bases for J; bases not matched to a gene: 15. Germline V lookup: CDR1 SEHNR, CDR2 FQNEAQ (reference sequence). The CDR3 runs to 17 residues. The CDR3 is CASSPGVRNSGRGEQFF. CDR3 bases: TGTGCCAGCAGCCCCGGGGTGAGGAATAGCGGGAGGGGTGAGCAGTTCTTC.

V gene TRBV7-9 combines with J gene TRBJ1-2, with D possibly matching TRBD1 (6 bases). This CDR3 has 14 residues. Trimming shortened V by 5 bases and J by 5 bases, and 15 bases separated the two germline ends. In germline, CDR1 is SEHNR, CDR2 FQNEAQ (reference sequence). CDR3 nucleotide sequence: TGTGCCAGCAGCCCGGACAGCTCCCTGTATGGCTACACCTTC. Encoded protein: CASSPDSSLYGYTF.